This TCR beta chain was profiled in a study of blood T cell repertoires in COVID-19. Authors' data handling: Reference gene primers were amplified, and this amplification served to estimate nucleated cell counts. Clones were sequenced by immunoSEQ multiplex PCR, and TCRdb holds only the in-frame ones, with some missing. Clone size and the V and J calls come from that table; the DNA yielded D and trimming. The repertoire holds under 300,000 clones, with around 90% as singletons. The length of the CDR3 is 15 residues. Sequenced: peripheral blood. This receptor was identified in a man aged 60-69 years who had recovered from COVID-19. This sequence joins TRBV21-1 and TRBJ2-2; the table's D call TRBD2 went unverified against the DNA. TRBV21-1 is listed as a pseudogene. The CDR3 nucleotides read TGTGCCAGCAGCAATACTAGCAGGTCCACCGGGGAGCTGTTTTTT. Its protein is CASSNTSRSTGELFF.